The clone carrying this TCR beta chain was found a few times. TRB rearrangements were amplified by multiplex PCR with BIOMED2 TRB-A/B primers. TCRdb recomputed calls from the multiplex PCR reads with MiXCR, one row per CDR3 protein. The sample contains over 2,000 distinct CDR3 sequences, about 29% of which appear only once. The data originate from a study of T and B cells in COVID-19 patients. Per germline, CDR1 LNHNV and CDR2 YYDKDF (reference sequence). V gave up 0 bases and J gave up 0 bases, with 5 bases separating them. The CDR3 sequence is 14 residues long. Blood genomic DNA input for TRB amplification was about 240-550 ng.

Sequencing was carried out using blood. J is TRBJ1-1 and V is TRBV15, with D hard to call. The sequence derives from a human donor with active COVID-19. CDR3: CATSRDSLNTEAFF. The CDR3 DNA is TGTGCCACCAGCAGAGATTCCCTGAACACTGAAGCTTTCTTT.